This paragraph covers one T cell receptor beta chain sequence. The protocol was immunoSEQ multiplex PCR, while the TCRdb copy is restricted to in-frame clones and leaves out a portion. The table has under 130,000 clones, around 94% seen once. This entry comes from a study of T cell changes during pregnancy in multiple sclerosis. V was clipped by 2 bases and J by 9 bases, with 20 bases between them. CDR1 is MGHDK and CDR2 is SYGVNS in the germline V gene. The CDR3 length is 16 residues. The material sequenced was peripheral blood, taken after pregnancy. This TCR was recovered from a female donor with multiple sclerosis, enrolled in a pregnancy study. The chain uses TRBV25-1 and TRBJ1-3, with a weak D call TRBD1 (6 bases). CDR3 sequence reads: CASSEGRTARRGTIYF. As DNA, the CDR3 is TGTGCCAGCAGTGAAGGGCGGACAGCCCGTCGGGGCACCATATATTTT.